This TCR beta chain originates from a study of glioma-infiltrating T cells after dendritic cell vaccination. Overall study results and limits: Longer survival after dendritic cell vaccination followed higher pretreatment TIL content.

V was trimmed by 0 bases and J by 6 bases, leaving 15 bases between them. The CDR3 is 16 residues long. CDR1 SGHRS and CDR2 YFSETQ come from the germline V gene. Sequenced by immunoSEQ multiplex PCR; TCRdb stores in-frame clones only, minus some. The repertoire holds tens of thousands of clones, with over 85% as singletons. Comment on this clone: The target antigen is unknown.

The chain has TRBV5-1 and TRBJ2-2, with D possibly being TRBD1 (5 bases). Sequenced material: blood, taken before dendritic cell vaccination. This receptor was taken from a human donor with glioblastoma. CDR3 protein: CASSLEGALRAGELFF. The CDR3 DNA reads TGCGCCAGCAGCTTGGAAGGGGCCCTTAGGGCCGGGGAGCTGTTTTTT.